These 4 T cell receptor beta chains were sequenced from one sample in a study of CD8 T cells in Susac syndrome. Reverse transcription used about 0.45 to 1 ug RNA and random hexamers. TCRdb re-derived calls from the immunoSEQ multiplex PCR reads in MiXCR, one entry per CDR3 protein. The sample contains 200,000 or so distinct CDR3 sequences, approximately 96% of which appear only once. The sample taken for sequencing was CD4+ T cells from PBMCs. The receptor source for this set is a human donor with multiple sclerosis.

This clonotype is a singleton in its sample. This chain uses TRBV9 with TRBJ1-4; the match to TRBD1 covers 9 bases. The CDR3 is made up of 16 amino acids. Trimming cost V 3 bases and J 7 bases; bases outside gene matches: 10. CDR1 and CDR2 from the germline V gene are SGDLS and YYNGEE. The DNA of the CDR3 is TGTGCCAGCAGCGCGAAGGGGACAGGGTTGTTTGAAAAACTGTTTTTT. Encoded protein: CASSAKGTGLFEKLFF.

The chain combines TRBV29-1 with TRBJ2-5; D unclear. The CDR3 runs 12 residues. The V gene lost 3 bases and the J gene lost 5 bases, with 10 bases spanning the gap. In germline, CDR1 is SQVTM, CDR2 ANQGSEA. CDR3 in amino acids: CSVDRQGETQYF. The CDR3, as DNA: TGCAGCGTTGATCGGCAAGGGGAGACCCAGTACTTC.

The rearrangement joins TRBV21-1 to TRBJ1-2. TRBV21-1 is flagged as a pseudogene. The CDR3 sequence is 14 residues long. This CDR3 reads CASSKYTVNYGYTF. CDR3 bases: TGTGCCAGCAGCAAATATACAGTCAACTATGGCTACACCTTC.

This CDR3 is CASSEVTFQETQYF. The CDR3 DNA is TGTGCCAGCAGCGAGGTAACGTTCCAAGAGACCCAGTACTTC. The chain employs TRBV5-4 and TRBJ2-5, with unresolved D. The germline V and J ends were trimmed by 4 bases and 1 base, with 11 bases remaining between them. The germline V gene has CDR1 SGHNT and CDR2 YYREEE (reference sequence). This CDR3 spans 14 amino acids.